This record concerns one TCR beta chain sequence. The sample belongs to a study of blood T cell repertoires in COVID-19. Only in-frame clones appear in the TCRdb table, and some are missing; sequencing was by immunoSEQ multiplex PCR. The sample holds some 300,000 clones, over 80% seen once. The CDR3 has 13 amino acids. Germline trimming cut 10 bases from V and 4 bases from J; bases unmatched to any gene: 6. Germline V gene sequence: CDR1 ENHRY, CDR2 SYGVKD. The chain uses TRBV10-3 and TRBJ1-4; 7 positions match TRBD1. Sequences were obtained from peripheral blood. This receptor was taken from a woman aged 45-65 years with active or convalescent COVID-19. The CDR3 DNA reads TGTGCCACCCTAGGGACAGATAATGAAAAACTGTTTTTT. Protein sequence: CATLGTDNEKLFF.